This T cell receptor beta chain was obtained from a study of molecular identifiers for immune sequencing clone quantification. The CDR3 sequence is 13 residues long. Trimming removed 7 bases from V and 2 bases from J, with 12 bases in between. Looked up from germline, CDR1 is MNHEY and CDR2 is SVGEGT. This clonotype was recorded many times. TCRdb used MiXCR to reprocess the PCR reads, holding one entry per CDR3 protein. The sample contains approximately 20,000 distinct CDR3 sequences, 20% to 25% of which appear only once. The chain carries TRBV6-2 or TRBV6-3 and TRBJ2-7; D call uncertain. The sample was naive CD8+ T cells from blood, with Jurkat cell RNA spiked in. The subset here: FACS-sorted CD8+CD4-CCR7+CD45RA+ naive T cells. This TCR was sampled from a human donor in good health. Some libraries in this study had Jurkat cell RNA spiked in. The CDR3 DNA follows: TGTGCCAGCACAGACACCTTTCCCTACGAGCAGTACTTC. Encoded protein: CASTDTFPYEQYF.